This is a list of T cell receptor beta chains from one sample in a study of spatial heterogeneity in lung cancer. TCRdb re-derived calls from the 5' RACE reads in MiXCR, one entry per CDR3 protein. The sample consists of thousands of distinct CDR3 sequences, roughly 12% of them appearing once. Specimen: lung tumor tissue, collected at surgery. These receptors were obtained from a male donor with early-stage non-small cell lung cancer. The CDR3 runs from the conserved cysteine through the conserved F or W. The D gene is left open where the match is weak. The size of a clone is reported for some rows only, either as once, few or many, or as a class for expanded clones.

size | J | V | D | CDR3 | DNA
many | TRBJ2-7 | TRBV28 | TRBD1 | CASRYADRAYEQYF | TGTGCCAGCAGATACGCGGACAGGGCCTACGAGCAGTACTTC
many | TRBJ1-5 | TRBV7-2 | . | CASSDEREQPQHF | TGTGCCAGCAGCGACGAAAGAGAACAGCCCCAGCATTTT
medium-sized | TRBJ1-1 | TRBV6-6 | TRBD1 | CASSNLKQGARGTEAFF | TGTGCCAGCAGCAACCTCAAACAGGGGGCGCGGGGAACTGAAGCTTTCTTT
many | TRBJ2-5 | TRBV20-1 | . | CSAANPSVSKAMETQYF | TGCAGTGCGGCCAACCCTTCGGTTAGCAAAGCCATGGAGACCCAGTACTTC
many | TRBJ2-1 | TRBV7-9 | TRBD2 | CASSLAMILAGSYNEQFF | TGTGCCAGCAGCTTAGCGATGATACTAGCGGGATCCTACAATGAGCAGTTCTTC
many | TRBJ1-4 | TRBV6-6 | . | CASSITRGTEEKLFF | TGTGCCAGCAGTATCACCCGGGGCACGGAGGAAAAACTGTTTTTT
many | TRBJ2-5 | TRBV2 | . | CASIRNGMETQYF | TGTGCCAGCATCAGAAACGGGATGGAGACCCAGTACTTC
many | TRBJ1-5 | TRBV11-1 | . | CASSFRGDLQPQHF | TGTGCCAGCAGCTTTCGAGGGGACCTTCAGCCCCAGCATTTT
many | TRBJ1-2 | TRBV6-2/TRBV6-3 | . | CASSDRQSSYTF | TGTGCCAGCAGCGATCGACAGTCTAGCTACACCTTC
many | TRBJ2-3 | TRBV6-5 | TRBD2 | CASSYSAGGADTQYF | TGTGCCAGCAGTTACTCGGCGGGAGGGGCAGATACGCAGTATTTT
many | TRBJ1-5 | TRBV6-1 | . | CASSEVVGLLPQHF | TGTGCCAGCAGTGAAGTGGTGGGCCTTTTGCCCCAGCATTTT
. | TRBJ1-1 | TRBV7-9 | TRBD1 | CASTSQGATNTEAFF | TGTGCCAGCACATCTCAGGGGGCTACGAACACTGAAGCTTTCTTT
many | TRBJ2-5 | TRBV5-1 | TRBD2 | CASSLAAGGSETQYF | TGCGCCAGCAGCTTGGCCGCGGGAGGGTCAGAGACCCAGTACTTC
many | TRBJ2-1 | TRBV27 | TRBD2 | CASSLSAGGPYNEQFF | TGTGCCAGCAGTTTATCGGCGGGAGGGCCCTACAATGAGCAGTTCTTC